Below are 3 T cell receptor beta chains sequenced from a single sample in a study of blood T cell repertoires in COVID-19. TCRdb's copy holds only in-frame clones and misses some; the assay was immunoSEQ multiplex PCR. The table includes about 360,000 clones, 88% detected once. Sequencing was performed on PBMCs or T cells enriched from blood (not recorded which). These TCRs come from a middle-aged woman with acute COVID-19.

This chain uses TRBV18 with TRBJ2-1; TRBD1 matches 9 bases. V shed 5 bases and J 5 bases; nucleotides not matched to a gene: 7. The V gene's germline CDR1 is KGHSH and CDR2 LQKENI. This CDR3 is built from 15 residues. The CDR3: CASSATGGADNEQFF. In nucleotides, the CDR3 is TGTGCCAGCTCAGCCACAGGGGGCGCGGACAATGAGCAGTTCTTC.

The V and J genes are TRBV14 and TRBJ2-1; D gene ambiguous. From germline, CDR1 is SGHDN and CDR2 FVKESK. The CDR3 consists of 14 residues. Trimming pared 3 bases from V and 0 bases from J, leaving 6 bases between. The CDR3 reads CASSHSDSYNEQFF. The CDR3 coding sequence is TGTGCCAGCAGCCACTCAGACTCCTACAATGAGCAGTTCTTC.

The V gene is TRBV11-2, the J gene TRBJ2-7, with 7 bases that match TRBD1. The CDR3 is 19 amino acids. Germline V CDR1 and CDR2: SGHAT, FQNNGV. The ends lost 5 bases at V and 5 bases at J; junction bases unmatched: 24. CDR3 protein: CASSDRVSTRSPIRDEQYF. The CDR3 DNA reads TGTGCCAGCAGCGACAGGGTATCCACCAGGTCTCCTATTCGTGACGAGCAGTACTTC.